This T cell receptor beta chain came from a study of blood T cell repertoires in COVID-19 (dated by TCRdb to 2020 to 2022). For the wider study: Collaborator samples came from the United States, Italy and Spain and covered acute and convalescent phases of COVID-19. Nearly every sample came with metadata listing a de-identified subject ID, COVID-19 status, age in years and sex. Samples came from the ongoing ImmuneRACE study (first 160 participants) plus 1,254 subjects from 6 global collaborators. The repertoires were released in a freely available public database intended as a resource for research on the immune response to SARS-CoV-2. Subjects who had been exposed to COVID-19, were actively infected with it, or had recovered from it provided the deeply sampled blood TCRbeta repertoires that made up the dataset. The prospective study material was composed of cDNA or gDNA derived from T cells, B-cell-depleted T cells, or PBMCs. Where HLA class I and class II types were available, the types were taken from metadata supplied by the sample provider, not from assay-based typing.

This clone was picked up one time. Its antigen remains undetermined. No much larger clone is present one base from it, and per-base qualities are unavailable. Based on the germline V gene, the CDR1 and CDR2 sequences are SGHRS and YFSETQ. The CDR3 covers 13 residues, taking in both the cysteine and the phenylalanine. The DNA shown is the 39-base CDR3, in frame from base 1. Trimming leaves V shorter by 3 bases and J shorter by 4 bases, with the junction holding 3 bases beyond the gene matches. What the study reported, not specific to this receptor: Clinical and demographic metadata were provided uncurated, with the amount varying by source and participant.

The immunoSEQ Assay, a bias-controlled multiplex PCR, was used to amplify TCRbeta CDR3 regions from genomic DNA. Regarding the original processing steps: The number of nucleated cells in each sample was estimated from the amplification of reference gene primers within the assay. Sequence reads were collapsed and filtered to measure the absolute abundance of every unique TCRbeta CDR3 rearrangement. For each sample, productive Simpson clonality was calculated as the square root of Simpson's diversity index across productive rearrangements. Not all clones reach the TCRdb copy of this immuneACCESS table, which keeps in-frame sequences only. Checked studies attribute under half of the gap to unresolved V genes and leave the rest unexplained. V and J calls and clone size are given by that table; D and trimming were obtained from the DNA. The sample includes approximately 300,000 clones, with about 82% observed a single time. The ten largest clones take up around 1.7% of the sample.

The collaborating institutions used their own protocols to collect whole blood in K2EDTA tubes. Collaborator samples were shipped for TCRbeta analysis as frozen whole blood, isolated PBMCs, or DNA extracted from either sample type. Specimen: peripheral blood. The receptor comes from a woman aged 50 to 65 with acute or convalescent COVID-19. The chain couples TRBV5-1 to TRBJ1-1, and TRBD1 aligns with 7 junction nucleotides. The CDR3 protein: CASSSDRATEAFF. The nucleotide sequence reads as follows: TGCGCCAGCAGCTCTGACAGGGCCACTGAAGCTTTCTTT.